This TCR beta chain was sequenced for a study of control samples from healthy donors and cancer patients. Using immunoSEQ multiplex PCR, the repertoire was profiled, and TCRdb retains in-frame clones only, with some absent. Here the sample spans tens of thousands of clones, approximately 90% being singletons. Specimen: blood. The sequence derives from a woman aged 18-30 years in good health.

CDR3 amino acids: CASSPGNGDQPQHF. CDR3 bases: TGTGCCAGCAGCCCCGGCAACGGGGATCAGCCCCAGCATTTT. The V gene is TRBV11-2, the J gene TRBJ1-5; D gene unclear. V was clipped by 5 bases and J by 5 bases, with 13 bases between them. The CDR3 extends over 14 amino acids. Germline V gene lookup returns CDR1 SGHAT and CDR2 FQNNGV.